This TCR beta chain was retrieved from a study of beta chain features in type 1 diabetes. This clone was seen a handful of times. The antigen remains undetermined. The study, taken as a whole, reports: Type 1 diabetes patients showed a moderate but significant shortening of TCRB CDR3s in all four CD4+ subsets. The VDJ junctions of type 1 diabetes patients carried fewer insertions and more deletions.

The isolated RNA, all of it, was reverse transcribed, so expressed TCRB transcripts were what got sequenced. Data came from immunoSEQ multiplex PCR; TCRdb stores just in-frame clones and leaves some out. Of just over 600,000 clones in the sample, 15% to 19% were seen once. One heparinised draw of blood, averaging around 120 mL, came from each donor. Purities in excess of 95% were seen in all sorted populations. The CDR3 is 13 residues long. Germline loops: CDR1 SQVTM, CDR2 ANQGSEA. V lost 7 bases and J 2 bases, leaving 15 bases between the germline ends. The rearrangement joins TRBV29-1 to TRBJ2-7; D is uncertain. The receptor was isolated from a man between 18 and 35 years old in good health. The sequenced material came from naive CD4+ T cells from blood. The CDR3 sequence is CSASGLSTYEQYF. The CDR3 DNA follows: TGCAGCGCCTCCGGGCTCTCGACCTACGAGCAGTACTTC.